Listed below are T cell receptor beta chains from one sample, sequenced in a study of control samples from healthy donors and cancer patients. Assay used: immunoSEQ multiplex PCR; TCRdb lists only in-frame clones, some missing. Here the sample spans about 110,000 clones, roughly 90% being singletons. Sequencing was performed on PBMCs. Receptor source: a woman aged 60 to 75 with lung cancer. Both conserved end residues are part of each CDR3. Clone size is shown for a subset of rows, as once, few, many or a class of expanded clone.

j_gene: TRBJ2-7
v_gene: TRBV13
abundance: -
CDR3aa: CASSPQFAGSYEQYF

j_gene: TRBJ1-2
v_gene: TRBV5-1
abundance: -
CDR3aa: CASSLGTGTGMSYGYTF

j_gene: TRBJ1-1
v_gene: TRBV14
abundance: -
CDR3aa: CASSQDTGNTEAFF

j_gene: TRBJ1-1
v_gene: TRBV6-5
abundance: -
CDR3aa: CATRRGNTEAFF

j_gene: TRBJ1-2
v_gene: TRBV19
abundance: once
CDR3aa: CASKNRGVAPNYGYTF

j_gene: TRBJ2-7
v_gene: TRBV10-3
abundance: -
CDR3aa: CAISPGTGSSYEQYF

j_gene: TRBJ1-1
v_gene: TRBV4-1
abundance: -
CDR3aa: CASSQVGAENTEAFF

j_gene: TRBJ1-2
v_gene: TRBV5-6
abundance: once
CDR3aa: CASSPGGGRWGYTF

j_gene: TRBJ1-2
v_gene: TRBV5-1
abundance: -
CDR3aa: CASRLGADRGNGYTF

j_gene: TRBJ1-5
v_gene: TRBV25-1
abundance: -
CDR3aa: CASSDEDRDDQPQHF

j_gene: TRBJ2-1
v_gene: TRBV19
abundance: once
CDR3aa: CASSIGAGGWTNYNEQFF

j_gene: TRBJ1-2
v_gene: TRBV3-1/TRBV3-2
abundance: -
CDR3aa: CASSFRDREGQGYTF

j_gene: TRBJ1-2
v_gene: TRBV29-1
abundance: -
CDR3aa: CSVVPDRGIYYGYTF

j_gene: TRBJ2-2
v_gene: TRBV3-1/TRBV3-2
abundance: -
CDR3aa: CASSQRGGVNTGELFF

j_gene: TRBJ2-3
v_gene: TRBV7-8
abundance: -
CDR3aa: CASSLGYTDTQYF

j_gene: TRBJ1-1
v_gene: TRBV4-2
abundance: -
CDR3aa: CASSLDSGTGLYTEAFF

j_gene: TRBJ1-1
v_gene: TRBV5-4
abundance: few
CDR3aa: CASNPGTGSVNTEAFF

j_gene: TRBJ2-5
v_gene: TRBV5-1
abundance: -
CDR3aa: CASSLNLASGLQTQYF

j_gene: TRBJ1-6
v_gene: TRBV2
abundance: -
CDR3aa: CASSEGEGNSPLHF

j_gene: TRBJ2-1
v_gene: TRBV11-2
abundance: -
CDR3aa: CASSLRRLRDYLNNEQFF

j_gene: TRBJ2-7
v_gene: TRBV7-3
abundance: -
CDR3aa: CASSRTSNYEQYF

j_gene: TRBJ1-5
v_gene: TRBV7-8
abundance: -
CDR3aa: CASSLAGQGKQPQHF

j_gene: TRBJ1-2
v_gene: TRBV12-3/TRBV12-4
abundance: -
CDR3aa: CASGTTGVYGYTF

j_gene: TRBJ1-2
v_gene: TRBV6-2/TRBV6-3
abundance: -
CDR3aa: CASRPGTGGYGYTF

j_gene: TRBJ2-3
v_gene: TRBV6-6
abundance: -
CDR3aa: CASRFPPDTQYF

j_gene: TRBJ1-3
v_gene: TRBV7-9
abundance: -
CDR3aa: CASSSGEGNTIYF

j_gene: TRBJ2-1
v_gene: TRBV12-3/TRBV12-4
abundance: -
CDR3aa: CASSLAPGNEQFF

j_gene: TRBJ2-1
v_gene: TRBV2
abundance: -
CDR3aa: CASSETGAYNEQFF

j_gene: TRBJ1-2
v_gene: TRBV9
abundance: -
CDR3aa: CASSVAGRGDGYTF

j_gene: TRBJ2-3
v_gene: TRBV24-1
abundance: few
CDR3aa: CATSDNDAEGLTGTQYF

j_gene: TRBJ1-6
v_gene: TRBV6-1
abundance: -
CDR3aa: CASSDQGNPSPLHF

j_gene: TRBJ1-6
v_gene: TRBV7-2
abundance: -
CDR3aa: CASSLDENSPLHF

j_gene: TRBJ2-5
v_gene: TRBV3-1/TRBV3-2
abundance: once
CDR3aa: CASSKPPGGQETQYF

j_gene: TRBJ2-7
v_gene: TRBV5-1
abundance: once
CDR3aa: CASSLGSGQSSYEQYF

j_gene: TRBJ1-4
v_gene: TRBV7-2
abundance: -
CDR3aa: CASSSQLYEKLFF

j_gene: TRBJ1-6
v_gene: TRBV14
abundance: -
CDR3aa: CASSQGPGQGEGSPLHF

j_gene: TRBJ1-2
v_gene: TRBV27
abundance: once
CDR3aa: CASSSDRGDYGYTF

j_gene: TRBJ1-1
v_gene: TRBV7-2
abundance: -
CDR3aa: CASSPTTGGPAGTEAFF

j_gene: TRBJ2-7
v_gene: TRBV7-9
abundance: -
CDR3aa: CASSLVLGSYEQYF

j_gene: TRBJ1-5
v_gene: TRBV6-5
abundance: -
CDR3aa: CATSLGYNQPQHF

j_gene: TRBJ2-3
v_gene: TRBV6-2/TRBV6-3
abundance: -
CDR3aa: CASSADRITDTQYF

j_gene: TRBJ2-2
v_gene: TRBV11-2
abundance: -
CDR3aa: CASSLAGTMTGELFF

j_gene: TRBJ1-1
v_gene: TRBV6-2/TRBV6-3
abundance: -
CDR3aa: CASSDPDRLEAFF

j_gene: TRBJ2-6
v_gene: TRBV21-1
abundance: -
CDR3aa: CASKDPRGPISGANVLTF

j_gene: TRBJ2-7
v_gene: TRBV5-3
abundance: few
CDR3aa: CARNRGYEQYF

j_gene: TRBJ2-1
v_gene: TRBV12-1
abundance: -
CDR3aa: CASSFVQREGLGNEQFF

j_gene: TRBJ1-2
v_gene: TRBV4-2
abundance: -
CDR3aa: CASSRPGTDYGYTF

j_gene: TRBJ2-3
v_gene: TRBV7-2
abundance: -
CDR3aa: CASSRGSADTQYF

j_gene: TRBJ1-5
v_gene: TRBV27
abundance: -
CDR3aa: CASSSRQGVYQPQHF

j_gene: TRBJ1-4
v_gene: TRBV5-1
abundance: -
CDR3aa: CASSSSISGTGNEKLFF

j_gene: TRBJ2-1
v_gene: TRBV24-1
abundance: -
CDR3aa: CATSDHPVSGASYNEQFF

j_gene: TRBJ1-2
v_gene: TRBV9
abundance: -
CDR3aa: CASTWGQGEGKLSGYTF

j_gene: TRBJ1-5
v_gene: TRBV6-5
abundance: -
CDR3aa: CASSLNSGGHQPQHF

j_gene: TRBJ2-1
v_gene: TRBV3-1/TRBV3-2
abundance: -
CDR3aa: CASSQGLVLTDEQFF

j_gene: TRBJ2-7
v_gene: TRBV13
abundance: -
CDR3aa: CASSLGRVAGSYEQYF

j_gene: TRBJ1-2
v_gene: TRBV19
abundance: -
CDR3aa: CASSRQALLGYTF

j_gene: TRBJ1-3
v_gene: TRBV28
abundance: -
CDR3aa: CASSLMGQSSSGNTIYF

j_gene: TRBJ2-5
v_gene: TRBV5-1
abundance: -
CDR3aa: CASSLKPGLAGGPQETQYF